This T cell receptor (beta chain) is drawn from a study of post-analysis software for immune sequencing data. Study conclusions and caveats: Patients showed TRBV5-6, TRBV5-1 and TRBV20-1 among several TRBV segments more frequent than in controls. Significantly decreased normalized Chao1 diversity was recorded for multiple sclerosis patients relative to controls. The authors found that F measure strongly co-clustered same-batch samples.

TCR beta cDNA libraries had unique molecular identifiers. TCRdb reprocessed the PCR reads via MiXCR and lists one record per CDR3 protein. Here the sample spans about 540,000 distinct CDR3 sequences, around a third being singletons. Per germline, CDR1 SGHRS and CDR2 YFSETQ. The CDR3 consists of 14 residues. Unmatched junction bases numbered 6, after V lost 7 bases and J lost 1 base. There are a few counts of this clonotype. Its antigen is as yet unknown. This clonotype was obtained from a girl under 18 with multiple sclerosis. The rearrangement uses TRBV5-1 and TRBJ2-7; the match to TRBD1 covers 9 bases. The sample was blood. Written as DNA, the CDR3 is TGCGCCAGCGAAACCGGGACAGGGTCCTACGAGCAGTACTTC. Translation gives CASETGTGSYEQYF. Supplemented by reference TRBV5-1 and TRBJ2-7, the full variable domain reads KAGVTQTPRYLIKTRGQQVTLSCSPISGHRSVSWYQQTPGQGLQFLFEYFSETQRNKGNFPGRFSGRQFSNSRSEMNVSTLELGDSALYLCASETGTGSYEQYFGPGTRLTVT.